The 17 T cell receptor beta chains below come from one sample, sequenced in a study of STAT3 mutations in large granular lymphocyte leukemia. Study conclusions and caveats: In T-cell large granular lymphocyte leukemia, about half of patients showed multiple immunodominant subclonotypes.

TCRdb's table, derived via immunoSEQ multiplex PCR, lists solely in-frame clones and lacks some. The data contain approximately 25,000 clones, 85% to 95% of them seen just once; the ten biggest clones take up about 6.8%. These receptors lack a known antigen. Source material: peripheral blood mononuclear cells. These TCRs come from a man aged 35-49 years with T-cell large granular lymphocyte leukemia. Some clones in this sample may be carry-over from other donors' samples.

V and J are TRBV6-5 and TRBJ1-1; tentatively, D is TRBD1 (5 bases). The CDR3 consists of 13 residues. V was cut by 2 bases and J by 3 bases, with 7 bases left in between. Germline V gene data show CDR1 as MNHEY and CDR2 as SVGAGI. In nucleotides, the CDR3 is TGTGCCAGCAGTTACGCGGGGGACACTGAAGCTTTCTTT. This translates into CASSYAGDTEAFF.

This chain links TRBV4-1 with TRBJ2-2; either TRBD1 or TRBD2 may supply D (5 bases each). V lost 4 bases and J lost 6, with 9 bases in between. This CDR3 region has 13 residues. Germline-derived CDR1 and CDR2 are MGHRA and YSYEKL. This CDR3 is CASSPTAAGELFF. As DNA, the CDR3 is TGCGCCAGCAGCCCGACAGCGGCCGGGGAGCTGTTTTTT.

This chain joins TRBV19 and TRBJ1-1, with 8 bases fitting TRBD1. CDR3 length equals 17 residues. From germline, CDR1 is LNHDA and CDR2 SQIVND (reference sequence). With V trimmed by 1 base and J by 4 bases, 11 bases remained unmatched. CDR3 nucleotides: TGTGCCAGTAGTATAGGGCCGGGACAGGACGGGGGCACTGAAGCTTTCTTT. It specifies CASSIGPGQDGGTEAFF.

The chain joins TRBV2 to TRBJ1-6, with D unclear. This CDR3 has 13 residues. The V gene lost 7 bases and the J gene lost 7 bases, with 11 bases spanning the gap. Looked up from germline, CDR1 is SNHLY and CDR2 is FYNNEI. DNA of the CDR3: TGTGCCAGCAAAGCTTCCGCAAATTCACCCCTCCACTTT. It encodes CASKASANSPLHF.

CDR3 in amino acids: CATSRAGRGETQYF. CDR3 nucleotides: TGTGCCACCAGCAGAGCCGGGAGGGGGGAGACCCAGTACTTC. The chain joins TRBV15 to TRBJ2-5, with 8 bases matching TRBD2. This CDR3 has 14 residues. The V gene end was trimmed by 1 base and the J gene end by 5 bases; junction bases not matched to a gene: 3. Germline-derived CDR1 and CDR2 are LNHNV and YYDKDF (reference sequence).

The J gene is TRBJ2-7, the V gene TRBV5-5; possibly TRBD1 for D (6 bases). Germline CDR1 is SGHKS and CDR2 is YYEKEE (reference sequence). V was cut by 1 base and J by 3 bases, with 17 bases left in between. The CDR3 sequence is 16 residues long. The CDR3 DNA sequence: TGTGCCAGCAGCTTGCCGGTAGGACAGTTCGGCTACGAGCAGTACTTC. Amino acid sequence: CASSLPVGQFGYEQYF.

This sequence joins TRBV4-3 and TRBJ2-7; 9 bases map to TRBD1. The V gene's germline CDR1 is LGHNA and CDR2 YSLEER. CDR3 length: 17 residues. V lost 0 bases to trimming and J lost 2 bases; unmatched junction nucleotides: 8. Here the CDR3 reads CASSQDIRTGATYEQYF. In DNA form, the CDR3 reads TGCGCCAGCAGCCAAGACATCCGGACAGGGGCAACCTACGAGCAGTACTTC.

The V and J genes are TRBV7-7 and TRBJ2-5; TRBD1 might be the D (5 bases). CDR1 SSHAT and CDR2 FNYEAQ come from the germline V gene (reference sequence). There are 15 residues in the CDR3. Trimming shortened V by 5 bases and J by 1 base, and 14 bases separated the two germline ends. CDR3 nucleotide sequence: TGTGCCAGCAGCACTACCTCTAGGGGCCAAGAGACCCAGTACTTC. Protein product: CASSTTSRGQETQYF.

This sequence joins TRBV27 and TRBJ1-5; D perhaps matches TRBD1 (5 bases). This CDR3 contains 15 residues. With 2 bases removed from V and 0 bases from J, the gap between germline ends came to 8 bases. Germline assignment: CDR1 MNHEY and CDR2 SMNVEV (reference sequence). The CDR3 reads CASSLVGGSNQPQHF. The CDR3 bases are TGTGCCAGCAGTTTAGTCGGGGGTAGCAATCAGCCCCAGCATTTT.

This clone was seen only once. The chain has TRBV5-1 and TRBJ2-7; 7 nucleotides line up with TRBD1. The CDR3 is made up of 15 amino acids. Germline CDR1 and CDR2: SGHRS and YFSETQ. Unmatched junction bases numbered 7, after V lost 1 base and J lost 3 bases. Here the CDR3 reads CASSLREGQFYEQYF. The CDR3 nucleotides are TGCGCCAGCAGCTTGAGAGAGGGACAGTTCTACGAGCAGTACTTC.

The chain links TRBV7-9 to TRBJ2-7; no clear D. The length of the CDR3 is 14 residues. V lost 1 base, J lost 0 bases, and 7 bases lay in between. CDR1 SEHNR and CDR2 FQNEAQ come from the germline V gene (reference sequence). The CDR3 is CASSLGANSYEQYF. Written as DNA, the CDR3 is TGTGCCAGCAGCTTAGGCGCTAACTCCTACGAGCAGTACTTC. The whole variable domain, remainder taken from reference TRBV7-9 and TRBJ2-7, is DTGVSQNPRHKITKRGQNVTFRCDPISEHNRLYWYRQTLGQGPEFLTYFQNEAQLEKSRLLSDRFSAERPKGSFSTLEIQRTEQGDSAMYLCASSLGANSYEQYFGPGTRLTVT.

The chain couples TRBV5-1 to TRBJ1-4, with D possibly being TRBD1 (5 bases). Trimming pared 0 bases from V and 6 bases from J, leaving 12 bases between. The CDR3 has 15 residues. Germline CDR1 is SGHRS and CDR2 is YFSETQ. CDR3 region: CASSLGGPDDEKLFF. CDR3 DNA: TGCGCCAGCAGCTTGGGGGGCCCGGACGATGAAAAACTGTTTTTT.

The chain employs TRBV6-5 and TRBJ1-2; D gene unclear. Germline loops: CDR1 MNHEY, CDR2 SVGAGI. The CDR3 contains 15 residues. Trimming took 5 bases from V and 0 from J, leaving 13 bases between them. This CDR3 reads CASSPLWGANYGYTF. DNA for the CDR3: TGTGCCAGCAGTCCGCTTTGGGGAGCTAACTATGGCTACACCTTC.

This clone was seen just once. In the same sample, other DNA sequences code for this CDR3. This chain uses TRBV5-8 with TRBJ1-2; no firm D call. This CDR3 region has 14 residues. Trimming stripped 2 bases from V and 3 bases from J, with 11 bases between. Per the germline V gene, CDR1 is SGHTS and CDR2 is YDEGEE. The CDR3 DNA reads as TGTGCCAGCAGCTTACGAGCCGCCGACTATGGCTACACCTTC. It encodes CASSLRAADYGYTF.

The chain joins TRBV9 to TRBJ1-1, with 7 bases lining up with TRBD1. CDR1 is SGDLS and CDR2 is YYNGEE in the germline V gene. Trimming at V came to 2 bases and at J to 1 base, leaving 2 bases not matched to a gene. This CDR3 has 14 amino acids. The CDR3 DNA is TGTGCCAGCAGCGTGGGGACAGCGAACACTGAAGCTTTCTTT. This encodes CASSVGTANTEAFF.

The chain uses TRBV27 and TRBJ1-5; D call uncertain. The germline V gene encodes CDR1 MNHEY and CDR2 SMNVEV (reference sequence). The CDR3 runs to 13 residues. V lost 6 bases and J lost 11, with 17 bases in between. CDR3 nucleotide sequence: TGTGCCAGCAGCCCGATGATGGCCTTGGCCCAGCATTTT. This gives the protein CASSPMMALAQHF.

V is TRBV7-2 and J is TRBJ2-1; perhaps TRBD2 as D (6 bases). The CDR3 loop spans 16 amino acids. Trimming left V 0 bases short and J 7 bases short, with 16 bases between. In germline, CDR1 is SGHTA, CDR2 FQGNSA. The CDR3 here is CASSLALGDGGNEQFF. CDR3 bases: TGTGCCAGCAGCTTAGCCCTCGGGGACGGAGGGAATGAGCAGTTCTTC.